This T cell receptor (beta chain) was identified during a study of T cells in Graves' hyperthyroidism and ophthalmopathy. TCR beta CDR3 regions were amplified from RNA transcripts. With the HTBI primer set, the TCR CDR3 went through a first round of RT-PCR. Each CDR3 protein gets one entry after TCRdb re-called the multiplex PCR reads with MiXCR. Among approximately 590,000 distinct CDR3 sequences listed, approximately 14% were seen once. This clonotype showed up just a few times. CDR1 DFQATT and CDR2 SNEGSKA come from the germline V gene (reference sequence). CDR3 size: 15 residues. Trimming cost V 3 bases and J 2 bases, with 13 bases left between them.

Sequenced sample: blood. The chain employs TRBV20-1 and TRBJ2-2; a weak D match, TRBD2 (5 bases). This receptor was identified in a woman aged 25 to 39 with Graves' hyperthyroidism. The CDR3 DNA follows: TGCAGTGCTAGGAATGCGGCGGGCAACACCGGGGAGCTGTTTTTT. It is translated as CSARNAAGNTGELFF.